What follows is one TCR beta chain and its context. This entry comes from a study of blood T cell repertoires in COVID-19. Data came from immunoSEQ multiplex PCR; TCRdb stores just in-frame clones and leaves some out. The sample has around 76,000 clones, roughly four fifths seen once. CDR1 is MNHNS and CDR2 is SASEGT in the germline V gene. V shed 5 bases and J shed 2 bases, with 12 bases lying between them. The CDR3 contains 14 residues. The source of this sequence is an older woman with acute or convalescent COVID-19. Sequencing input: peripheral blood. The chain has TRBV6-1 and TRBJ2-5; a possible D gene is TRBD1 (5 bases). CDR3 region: CASSSAGLQETQYF. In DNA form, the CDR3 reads TGTGCCAGCAGTTCGGCAGGGCTTCAAGAGACCCAGTACTTC.